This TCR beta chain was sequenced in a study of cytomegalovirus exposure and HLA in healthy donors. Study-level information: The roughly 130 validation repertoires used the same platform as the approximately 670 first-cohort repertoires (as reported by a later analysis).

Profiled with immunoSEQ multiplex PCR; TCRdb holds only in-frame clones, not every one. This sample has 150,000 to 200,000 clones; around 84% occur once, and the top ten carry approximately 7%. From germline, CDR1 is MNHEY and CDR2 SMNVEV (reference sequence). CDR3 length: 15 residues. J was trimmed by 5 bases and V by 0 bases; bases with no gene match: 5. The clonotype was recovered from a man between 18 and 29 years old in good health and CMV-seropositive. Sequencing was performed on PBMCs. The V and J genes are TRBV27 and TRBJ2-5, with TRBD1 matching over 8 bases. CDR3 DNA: TGTGCCAGCAGTTTATCTGGACAGGGTGTGGAGACCCAGTACTTC. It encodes CASSLSGQGVETQYF.